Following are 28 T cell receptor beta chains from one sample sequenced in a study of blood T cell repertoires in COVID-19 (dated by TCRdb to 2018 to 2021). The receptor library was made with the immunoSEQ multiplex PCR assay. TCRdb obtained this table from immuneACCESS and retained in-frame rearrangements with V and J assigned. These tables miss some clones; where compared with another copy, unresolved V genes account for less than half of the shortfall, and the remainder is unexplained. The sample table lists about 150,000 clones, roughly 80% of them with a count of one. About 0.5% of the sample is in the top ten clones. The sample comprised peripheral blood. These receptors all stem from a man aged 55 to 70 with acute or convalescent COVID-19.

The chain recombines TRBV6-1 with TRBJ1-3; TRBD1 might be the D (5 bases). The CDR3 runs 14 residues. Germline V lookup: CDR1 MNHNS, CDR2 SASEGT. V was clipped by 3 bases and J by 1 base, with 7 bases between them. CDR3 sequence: CASSDGGSGNTIYF. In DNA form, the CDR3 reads TGTGCCAGCAGTGACGGGGGATCTGGAAACACCATATATTTT.

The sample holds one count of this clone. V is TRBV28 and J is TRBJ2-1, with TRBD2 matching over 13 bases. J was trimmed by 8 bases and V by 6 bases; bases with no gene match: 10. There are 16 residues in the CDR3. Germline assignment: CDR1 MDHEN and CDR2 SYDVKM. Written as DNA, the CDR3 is TGTGCCAGCAGCCAGATACTAGCGGGAGGGCTCTATGAGCAGTTCTTC. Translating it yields CASSQILAGGLYEQFF.

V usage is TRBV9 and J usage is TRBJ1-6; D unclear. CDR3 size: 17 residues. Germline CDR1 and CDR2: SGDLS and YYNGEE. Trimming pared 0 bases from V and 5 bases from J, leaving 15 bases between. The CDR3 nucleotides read TGTGCCAGCAGCGTAGGTTTTTGGGCAGCCGATAATTCACCCCTCCACTTT. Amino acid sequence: CASSVGFWAADNSPLHF.

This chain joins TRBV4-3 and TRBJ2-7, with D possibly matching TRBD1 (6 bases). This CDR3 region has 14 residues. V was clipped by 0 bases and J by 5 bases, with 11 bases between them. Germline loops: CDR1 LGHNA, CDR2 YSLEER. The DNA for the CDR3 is TGCGCCAGCAGCCAAGACAGGGGAGAAAACGAGCAGTACTTC. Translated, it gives CASSQDRGENEQYF.

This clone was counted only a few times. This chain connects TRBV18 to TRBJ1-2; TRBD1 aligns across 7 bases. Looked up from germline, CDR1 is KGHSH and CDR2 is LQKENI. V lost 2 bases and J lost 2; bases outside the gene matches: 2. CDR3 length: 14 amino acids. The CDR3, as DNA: TGTGCCAGCTCACCATCGGGACAGAACTATGGCTACACCTTC. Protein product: CASSPSGQNYGYTF.

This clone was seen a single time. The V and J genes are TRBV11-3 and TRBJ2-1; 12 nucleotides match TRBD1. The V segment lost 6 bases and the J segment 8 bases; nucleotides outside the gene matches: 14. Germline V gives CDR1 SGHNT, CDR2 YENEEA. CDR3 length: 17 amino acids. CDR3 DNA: TGTGCCAGCAGATTCCCTCCCCGGGACAGGGGGCTGGATGAGCAGTTCTTC. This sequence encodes CASRFPPRDRGLDEQFF. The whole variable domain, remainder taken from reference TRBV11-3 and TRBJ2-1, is EAGVVQSPRYKIIEKKQPVAFWCNPISGHNTLYWYLQNLGQGPELLIRYENEEAVDDSQLPKDRFSAERLKGVDSTLKIQPAELGDSAVYLCASRFPPRDRGLDEQFFGPGTRLTVL.

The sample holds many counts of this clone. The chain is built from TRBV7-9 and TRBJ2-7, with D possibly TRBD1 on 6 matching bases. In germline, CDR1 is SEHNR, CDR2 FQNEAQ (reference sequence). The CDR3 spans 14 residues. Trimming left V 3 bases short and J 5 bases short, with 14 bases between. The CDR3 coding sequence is TGTGCCAGCAGCTTGCTGGGACGGGACAACGAGCAGTACTTC. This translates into CASSLLGRDNEQYF.

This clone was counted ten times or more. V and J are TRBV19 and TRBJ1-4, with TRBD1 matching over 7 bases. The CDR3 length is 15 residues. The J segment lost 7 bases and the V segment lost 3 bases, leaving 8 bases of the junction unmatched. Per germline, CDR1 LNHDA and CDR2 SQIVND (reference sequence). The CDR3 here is CASSILQGRSEKLFF. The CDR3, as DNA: TGTGCCAGTAGTATCTTACAGGGGAGGAGTGAAAAACTGTTTTTT.

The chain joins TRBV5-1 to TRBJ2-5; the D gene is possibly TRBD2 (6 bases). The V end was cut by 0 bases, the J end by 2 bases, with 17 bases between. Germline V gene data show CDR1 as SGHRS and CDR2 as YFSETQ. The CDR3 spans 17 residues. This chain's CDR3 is CASSLGGTSGGQETQYF. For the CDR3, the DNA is TGCGCCAGCAGCTTGGGGGGGACTTCAGGTGGGCAAGAGACCCAGTACTTC.

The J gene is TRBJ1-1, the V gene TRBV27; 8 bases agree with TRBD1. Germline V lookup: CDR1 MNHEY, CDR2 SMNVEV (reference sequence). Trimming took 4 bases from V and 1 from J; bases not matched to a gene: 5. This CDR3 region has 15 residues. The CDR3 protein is CASSSLGTGNTEAFF. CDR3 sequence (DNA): TGTGCCAGCAGTTCGTTGGGGACAGGGAACACTGAAGCTTTCTTT.

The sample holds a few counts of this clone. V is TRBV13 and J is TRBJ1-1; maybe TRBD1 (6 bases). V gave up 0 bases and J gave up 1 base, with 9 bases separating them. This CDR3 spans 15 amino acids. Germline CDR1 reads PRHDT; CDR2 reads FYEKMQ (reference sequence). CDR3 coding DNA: TGTGCCAGCAGCTTAGGCTGGACAGCGAACACTGAAGCTTTCTTT. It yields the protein CASSLGWTANTEAFF.

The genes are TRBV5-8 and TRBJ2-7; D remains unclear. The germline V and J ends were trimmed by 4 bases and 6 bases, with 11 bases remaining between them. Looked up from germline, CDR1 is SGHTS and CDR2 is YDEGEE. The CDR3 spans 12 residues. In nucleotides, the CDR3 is TGTGCCAGCAGCCTCCTCCGTATCGAGCAGTACTTC. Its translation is CASSLLRIEQYF.

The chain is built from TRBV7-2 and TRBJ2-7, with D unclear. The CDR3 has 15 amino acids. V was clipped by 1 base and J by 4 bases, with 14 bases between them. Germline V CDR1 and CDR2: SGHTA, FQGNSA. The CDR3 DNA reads TGTGCCAGCAGCTTAGATTATGGCAATTATTACGAGCAGTACTTC. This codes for CASSLDYGNYYEQYF.

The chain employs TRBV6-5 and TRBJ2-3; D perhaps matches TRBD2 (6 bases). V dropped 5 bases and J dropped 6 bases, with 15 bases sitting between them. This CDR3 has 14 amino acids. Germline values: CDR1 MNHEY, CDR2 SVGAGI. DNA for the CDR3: TGTGCCAGCAGTCTGCTCGGGGGTGGGGATACGCAGTATTTT. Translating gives CASSLLGGGDTQYF.

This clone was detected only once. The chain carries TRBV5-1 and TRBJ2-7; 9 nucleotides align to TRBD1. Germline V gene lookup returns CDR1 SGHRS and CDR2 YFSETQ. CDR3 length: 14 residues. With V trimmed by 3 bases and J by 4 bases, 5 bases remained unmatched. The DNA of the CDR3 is TGCGCCAGCAGCTCAGGGACAGGGTCTTACGAGCAGTACTTC. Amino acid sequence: CASSSGTGSYEQYF.

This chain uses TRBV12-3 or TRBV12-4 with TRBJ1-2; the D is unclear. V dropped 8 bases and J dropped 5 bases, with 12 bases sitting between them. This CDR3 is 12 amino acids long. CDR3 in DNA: TGTGCCAGCGCGGCCCTAGCTTATGGCTACACCTTC. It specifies CASAALAYGYTF.

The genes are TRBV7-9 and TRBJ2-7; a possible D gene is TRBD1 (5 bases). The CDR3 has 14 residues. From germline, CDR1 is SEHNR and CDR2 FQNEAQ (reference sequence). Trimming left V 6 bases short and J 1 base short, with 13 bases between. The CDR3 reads CASSARTPSYEQYF. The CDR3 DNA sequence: TGTGCCAGCAGTGCGAGGACACCTTCCTACGAGCAGTACTTC.

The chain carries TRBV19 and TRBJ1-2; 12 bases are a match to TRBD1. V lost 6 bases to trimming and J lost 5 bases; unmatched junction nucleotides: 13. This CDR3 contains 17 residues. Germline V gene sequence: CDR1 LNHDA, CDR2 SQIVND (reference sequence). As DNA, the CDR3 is TGTGCCAGTAGCGGGACAGGGGGCTGGCGACAGATGTATGGCTACACCTTC. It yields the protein CASSGTGGWRQMYGYTF.

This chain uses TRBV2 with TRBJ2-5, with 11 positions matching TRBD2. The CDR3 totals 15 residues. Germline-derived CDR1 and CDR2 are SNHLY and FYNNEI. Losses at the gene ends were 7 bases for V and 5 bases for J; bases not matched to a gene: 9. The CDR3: CASNMLAGGRETQYF. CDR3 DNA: TGTGCCAGCAATATGCTAGCGGGAGGCCGGGAGACCCAGTACTTC.

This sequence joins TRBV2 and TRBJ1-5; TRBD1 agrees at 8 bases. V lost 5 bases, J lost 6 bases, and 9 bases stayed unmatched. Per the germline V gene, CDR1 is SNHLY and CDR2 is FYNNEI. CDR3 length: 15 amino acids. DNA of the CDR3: TGTGCCAGCAGTCAGTCACAGGGGGTTGGTCAGCCCCAGCATTTT. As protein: CASSQSQGVGQPQHF.

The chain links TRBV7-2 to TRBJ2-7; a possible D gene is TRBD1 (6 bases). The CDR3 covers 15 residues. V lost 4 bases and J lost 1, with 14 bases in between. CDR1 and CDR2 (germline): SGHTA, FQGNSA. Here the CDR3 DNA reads TGTGCCAGCAGCTCTTCGATACAGGGATCCTACGAGCAGTACTTC. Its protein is CASSSSIQGSYEQYF.

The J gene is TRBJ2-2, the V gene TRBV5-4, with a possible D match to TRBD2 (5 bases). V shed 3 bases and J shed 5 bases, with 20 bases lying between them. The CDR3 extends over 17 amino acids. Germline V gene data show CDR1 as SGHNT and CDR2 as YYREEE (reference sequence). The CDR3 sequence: CASSSGRGTPGTGELFF. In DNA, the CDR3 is TGTGCCAGCAGCTCTGGTCGGGGAACTCCGGGGACCGGGGAGCTGTTTTTT.

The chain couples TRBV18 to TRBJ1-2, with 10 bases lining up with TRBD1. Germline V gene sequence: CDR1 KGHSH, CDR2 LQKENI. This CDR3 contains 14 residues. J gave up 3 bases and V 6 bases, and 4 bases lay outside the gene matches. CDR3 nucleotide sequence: TGTGCCAGCTCCCAAGGGACAGGGGACTATGGCTACACCTTC. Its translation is CASSQGTGDYGYTF.

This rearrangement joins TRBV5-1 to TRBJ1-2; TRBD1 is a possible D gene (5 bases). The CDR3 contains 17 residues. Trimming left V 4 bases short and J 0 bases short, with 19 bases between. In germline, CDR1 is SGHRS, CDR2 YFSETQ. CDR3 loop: CASSKGLGPISNYGYTF. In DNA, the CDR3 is TGCGCCAGCAGCAAGGGGCTCGGACCGATATCTAACTATGGCTACACCTTC.

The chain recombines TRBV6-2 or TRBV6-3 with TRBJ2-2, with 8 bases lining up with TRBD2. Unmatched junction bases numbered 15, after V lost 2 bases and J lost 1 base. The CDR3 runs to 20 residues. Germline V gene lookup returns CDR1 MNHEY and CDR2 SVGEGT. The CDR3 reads CASSYPPYRAGARNTGELFF. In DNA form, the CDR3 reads TGTGCCAGCAGTTACCCCCCTTATAGAGCGGGGGCTCGGAACACCGGGGAGCTGTTTTTT.

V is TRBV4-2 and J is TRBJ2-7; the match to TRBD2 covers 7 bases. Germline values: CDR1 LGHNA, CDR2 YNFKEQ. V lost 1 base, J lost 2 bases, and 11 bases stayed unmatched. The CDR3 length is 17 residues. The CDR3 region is CASSQGERGRITYEQYF. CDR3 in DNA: TGTGCCAGCAGCCAAGGGGAACGCGGGAGAATCACCTACGAGCAGTACTTC.

DNA of the CDR3: TGTGCCAGCACCCGCGAGGACAGGGATGGCTACACCTTC. Its protein is CASTREDRDGYTF. The gene calls are TRBV12-3 or TRBV12-4 and TRBJ1-2, with 8 bases aligning to TRBD1. This CDR3 has 13 amino acids. The junction had 7 bases not matched to a gene; V was cut back by 7 bases and J by 6 bases.

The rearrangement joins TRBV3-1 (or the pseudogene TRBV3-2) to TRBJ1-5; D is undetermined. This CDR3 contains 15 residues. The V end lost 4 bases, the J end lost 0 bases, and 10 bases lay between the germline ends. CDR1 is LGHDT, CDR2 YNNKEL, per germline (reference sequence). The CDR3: CASSLSTLSNQPQHF. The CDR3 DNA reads TGTGCCAGCAGCCTTAGCACCCTTAGCAATCAGCCCCAGCATTTT.